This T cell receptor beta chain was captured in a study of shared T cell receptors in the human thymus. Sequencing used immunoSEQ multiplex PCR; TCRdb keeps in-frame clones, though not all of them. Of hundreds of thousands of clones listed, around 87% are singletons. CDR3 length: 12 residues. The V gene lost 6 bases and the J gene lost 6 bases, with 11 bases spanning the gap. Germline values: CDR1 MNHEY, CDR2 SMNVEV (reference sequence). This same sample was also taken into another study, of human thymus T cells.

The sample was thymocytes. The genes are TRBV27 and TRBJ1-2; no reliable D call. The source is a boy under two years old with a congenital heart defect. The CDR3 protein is CASRGQSHGYTF. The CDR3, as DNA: TGTGCCAGCAGGGGCCAATCCCATGGCTACACCTTC.